One sample yielded the 20 T cell receptor beta chains listed below, sequenced in a study of vaccination and CD4 T cells after COVID-19. With the Oncomine TCR Beta short-read assay, DNA from cultured CD4+ T cells was sequenced. TCRdb called the PCR reads again in MiXCR, with one record for every CDR3 protein. The table shows about 14,000 distinct CDR3 sequences, with about 60% occurring only once. The treatment was: approximately 9-day PBMC culture with coronavirus spike peptide pools or control peptides (ViraFEST assay). For these receptors, no antigen is known. The sequenced material came from CD4+ T cells from blood, cultured in vitro. Receptors originate from a human donor who had recovered from COVID-19.

The rearrangement links TRBV10-1 to TRBJ2-3; 9 bases align to TRBD2. The V gene's germline CDR1 is WNHNN and CDR2 SYGVQD (reference sequence). Trimming cost V 4 bases and J 3 bases; bases outside gene matches: 5. This CDR3 has 15 residues. CDR3 DNA sequence: TGCGCCAGCAGTGGAGCGGGAGGCGGGACAGATACGCAGTATTTT. Translating gives CASSGAGGGTDTQYF.

This clonotype is large (0.1 to 1%) within its sample. The chain employs TRBV20-1 and TRBJ2-3, with D perhaps matching TRBD1 or TRBD2 (6 bases each). Per germline, CDR1 DFQATT and CDR2 SNEGSKA (reference sequence). CDR3 size: 16 residues. V lost 5 bases and J 1 base, leaving 19 bases between the germline ends. The CDR3 loop is CSAPGVGGLGTDTQYF. For the CDR3, the DNA is TGCAGTGCTCCGGGGGTTGGGGGCCTCGGCACAGATACGCAGTATTTT.

The chain has TRBV6-5 and TRBJ1-6; D ambiguous. The CDR3 spans 18 residues. Germline-derived CDR1 and CDR2 are MNHEY and SVGAGI. V was pared by 0 bases and J by 1 base, with 13 bases between. In DNA, the CDR3 is TGTGCCAGCAGTTACTCGGCCAGCTCCAGGTCCTATAATTCACCCCTCCACTTT. Its translation is CASSYSASSRSYNSPLHF.

Only a few counts were recorded for this clonotype. This chain uses TRBV20-1 with TRBJ1-5, with 7 positions matching TRBD1. The CDR3 totals 14 residues. Germline-derived CDR1 and CDR2 are DFQATT and SNEGSKA (reference sequence). J lost 7 bases, V lost 5 bases, and 11 bases had no gene match. The CDR3 nucleotides are TGCAGTGCTTGCCAGGGGGGCGTGGGACAGCCCCAGCATTTT. Encoded protein: CSACQGGVGQPQHF.

This chain connects TRBV20-1 to TRBJ1-6; 7 bases are shared with TRBD1. Germline CDR1 reads DFQATT; CDR2 reads SNEGSKA (reference sequence). The CDR3 contains 15 residues. V was pared by 3 bases and J by 8 bases, with 10 bases of the junction left unmatched. This CDR3 is CSASKTGRGDSPLHF. The CDR3 nucleotides are TGCAGTGCTAGCAAGACAGGGAGAGGAGATTCACCCCTCCACTTT.

The chain combines TRBV27 with TRBJ2-1; 8 positions match TRBD1. The J call is doubtful: the DNA matches TRBJ2-7 better. The CDR3 length is 14 residues. In germline, CDR1 is MNHEY, CDR2 SMNVEV (reference sequence). This CDR3 is CASRSPRGLNEQYF. CDR3 DNA: TGTGCCAGCAGAAGTCCCAGGGGGCTGAACGAGCAGTACTTC.

This chain uses TRBV6-1 with TRBJ2-7; 9 positions match TRBD1. The CDR3 is 16 amino acids. J gave up 2 bases and V 3 bases, and 8 bases lay outside the gene matches. Germline CDR1 is MNHNS and CDR2 is SASEGT. The CDR3 coding sequence is TGTGCCAGCAGTGAGGCACAGGGGGCGCGGGCCTACGAGCAGTACTTC. Protein: CASSEAQGARAYEQYF.

The chain joins TRBV20-1 to TRBJ2-2; 7 nucleotides align to TRBD2. CDR3 length: 14 amino acids. Germline assignment: CDR1 DFQATT and CDR2 SNEGSKA (reference sequence). CDR3 in amino acids: CSLVGGRGTGELFF. CDR3 in DNA: TGCAGCCTCGTAGGCGGGAGAGGGACCGGGGAGCTGTTTTTT.

There are a few counts of this clonotype. The rearrangement links TRBV20-1 to TRBJ2-2; D possibly corresponds to TRBD1 (6 bases). V was pared by 6 bases and J by 7 bases, with 24 bases between. The CDR3 extends over 16 amino acids. Germline V CDR1 and CDR2: DFQATT, SNEGSKA (reference sequence). The CDR3 region is CSAPDRSVPRVGELFF. DNA of the CDR3: TGCAGTGCCCCGGACAGATCGGTACCTCGCGTCGGGGAGCTGTTTTTT.

CDR3 DNA sequence: TGCGCCAGCAGTGAGGCAGTCACTGAAGCTTTCTTT. This codes for CASSEAVTEAFF. The chain employs TRBV10-2 and TRBJ1-1, with D uncertain. V was trimmed by 2 bases and J by 4 bases, leaving 5 bases between them. CDR3 size: 12 residues. Per the germline V gene, CDR1 is WSHSY and CDR2 is SAAADI.

This clonotype occurred a few times. The J gene is TRBJ1-1, the V gene TRBV7-9; D is possibly TRBD1 (6 bases). V was shortened by 6 bases and J by 10 bases, with 12 bases between the two germline ends. The CDR3 length is 11 residues. The germline CDR1 and CDR2 sequences are SEHNR and FQNEAQ (reference sequence). DNA for the CDR3: TGTGCCAGCAGACGAGAGGGGGTAGCTTTCTTT. It codes for CASRREGVAFF.

In this sample, this clonotype turned up a few times. The chain uses TRBV19 and TRBJ1-6; tentatively, D is TRBD1 (5 bases). This CDR3 spans 14 amino acids. V was pared by 4 bases and J by 10 bases, with 14 bases between. The germline V gene encodes CDR1 LNHDA and CDR2 SQIVND (reference sequence). The chain's CDR3 is CASSRQGFRSPLHF. The CDR3 nucleotides read TGTGCCAGTAGTAGGCAGGGTTTTAGATCACCCCTCCACTTT.

This clonotype has a handful of counts. V is TRBV20-1 and J is TRBJ1-5, with D uncertain. Trimming removed 0 bases at V and 4 bases at J, with 10 bases between. Looked up from germline, CDR1 is DFQATT and CDR2 is SNEGSKA (reference sequence). The CDR3 consists of 14 residues. The CDR3 loop is CSAREVTVNQPQHF. In DNA form, the CDR3 reads TGCAGTGCTAGAGAAGTAACCGTTAATCAGCCCCAGCATTTT.

This clonotype appeared once. The chain links TRBV18 to TRBJ1-1; 7 nucleotides agree with TRBD1. The CDR3 is 15 amino acids. Germline trimming cut 3 bases from V and 1 base from J; bases unmatched to any gene: 5. CDR1 and CDR2 (germline): KGHSH, LQKENI. In DNA, the CDR3 is TGTGCCAGCTCACCTCCGGGACAGTCGAACACTGAAGCTTTCTTT. It yields the protein CASSPPGQSNTEAFF.

The chain combines TRBV25-1 with TRBJ1-1; TRBD1 might be the D (5 bases). This CDR3 is built from 19 residues. Germline V gene data show CDR1 as MGHDK and CDR2 as SYGVNS. Trimming cost V 1 base and J 0 bases, with 21 bases left between them. The CDR3 nucleotides read TGTGCCAGCAGTGAATTTCCGGTCAGGGTAAAATCGTTGAACACTGAAGCTTTCTTT. This translates into CASSEFPVRVKSLNTEAFF.

This clonotype showed up just a few times. V usage is TRBV29-1 and J usage is TRBJ1-2; a possible D gene is TRBD1 (5 bases). Germline-derived CDR1 and CDR2 are SQVTM and ANQGSEA. V lost 6 bases to trimming and J lost 7 bases, with 15 bases between them. The CDR3 is made up of 12 amino acids. CDR3 in amino acids: CSVMTVLGGYTF. CDR3 nucleotide sequence: TGCAGCGTCATGACAGTTCTCGGTGGCTACACCTTC.

The table lists this clonotype with a few counts. This sequence joins TRBV11-3 and TRBJ2-3, with D possibly TRBD2 on 6 matching bases. V was pared by 4 bases and J by 5 bases, with 16 bases between. CDR3 length equals 15 residues. CDR1 SGHNT and CDR2 YENEEA come from the germline V gene. The CDR3 DNA is TGTGCCAGCAGCTCCGGGACTGGCCCTGGAGATACGCAGTATTTT. This sequence encodes CASSSGTGPGDTQYF. Full variable domain (outside the CDR3, taken from reference TRBV11-3 and TRBJ2-3): EAGVVQSPRYKIIEKKQPVAFWCNPISGHNTLYWYLQNLGQGPELLIRYENEEAVDDSQLPKDRFSAERLKGVDSTLKIQPAELGDSAVYLCASSSGTGPGDTQYFGPGTRLTVL.

This clonotype was seen more than once but under ten times. The CDR3, as DNA: TGTGCCAGCAGCTTAGAAGGACAGATTCAGCCCCAGCATTTT. It yields the protein CASSLEGQIQPQHF. V gene TRBV7-9 combines with J gene TRBJ1-5; TRBD1 might be the D (6 bases). CDR3 length: 14 residues. V shed 1 base and J shed 6 bases, with 10 bases lying between them. The germline gives CDR1 SEHNR, CDR2 FQNEAQ (reference sequence).

This rearrangement joins TRBV6-1 to TRBJ1-2; D is perhaps TRBD1 (5 bases). From germline, CDR1 is MNHNS and CDR2 SASEGT. The CDR3 is 15 amino acids. V dropped 5 bases and J dropped 4 bases, with 17 bases sitting between them. CDR3 amino acids: CASSRDRPYLYGYTF. In DNA, the CDR3 is TGTGCCAGCAGTCGGGACCGGCCTTACCTCTATGGCTACACCTTC.

The chain links TRBV20-1 to TRBJ2-1; D remains unclear. Germline V gene data show CDR1 as DFQATT and CDR2 as SNEGSKA (reference sequence). Trimming removed 2 bases from V and 1 base from J, with 12 bases in between. The CDR3 spans 15 residues. CDR3 nucleotide sequence: TGCAGTGCTAGACTAACCTTAACATCCTACAATGAGCAGTTCTTC. Its protein is CSARLTLTSYNEQFF.